A selection of T cell receptor beta chains follows, all from one sample in a study of T cell responses to AZD1222 COVID-19 vaccine. Libraries were prepared by immunoSEQ multiplex PCR; TCRdb keeps only in-frame clonotypes and omits some of them. The table records about 190,000 clones, approximately 92% of them present only once. This sample comprised peripheral blood, obtained on day 0 of AZD1222 vaccination. The receptors shown here come from an adult in good health. CDR3s include the opening cysteine and the closing phenylalanine or tryptophan. Fields, in order: clone size, J gene, V gene, D gene, CDR3 DNA, CDR3 protein. A D gene is named only where the DNA matches it firmly. Where a row states a size, it is once, few, many or the class of an expanded clone; other rows omit it.

- TRBJ1-2 TRBV6-5 - TGTGCCAGCAGTTACTCGAAGCTCTCTAATGATGGCTACACCTTC CASSYSKLSNDGYTF
- TRBJ2-7 TRBV6-4 TRBD1 TGTGCCAGCAGTGCCCTCCCTGGACAGGGCGGGGAGCAGTACTTC CASSALPGQGGEQYF
- TRBJ2-2 TRBV4-3 - TGCGCCAGCAGCCAAGATTCAGGGGTCCCCGGGGAGCTGTTTTTT CASSQDSGVPGELFF
once TRBJ1-2 TRBV5-1 - TGCGCCAGCAGCTTGGGCGACCCGGATGGCTACACCTTC CASSLGDPDGYTF
- TRBJ2-1 TRBV4-2 - TGTGCCAGCAGCCAAGATCCGCAGGGTGTGGTCAATGAGCAGTTCTTC CASSQDPQGVVNEQFF
- TRBJ1-2 TRBV11-2 TRBD1 TGTGCCAGCAGCCCGGTAGGGACAGGCAACTATGGCTACACCTTC CASSPVGTGNYGYTF
- TRBJ1-2 TRBV4-3 - TGCGCCAGCAGCCAAGCGTGGACGGTTCATAACTATGGCTACACCTTC CASSQAWTVHNYGYTF
- TRBJ1-1 TRBV21-1 - TGTGCCAGCAGCAACGAGAGGGCGAACACTGAAGCTTTCTTT CASSNERANTEAFF
many TRBJ2-7 TRBV5-4 - TGTGCCAGCAGCGCCCCGGGGTCCGGGTCCTACGAGCAGTACTTC CASSAPGSGSYEQYF
- TRBJ2-4 TRBV6-5 - TGTGCCAGCAGTTACTCGTACTCCCTAGCCAAAAACATTCAGTACTTC CASSYSYSLAKNIQYF
once TRBJ2-7 TRBV15 - TGTGCCACCAGCAGAATCGACAGCTACGAGCAGTACTTC CATSRIDSYEQYF
once TRBJ2-5 TRBV7-3 TRBD1 TGTGCCAGCAGCCGCAGGGGGCAAGAGACCCAGTACTTC CASSRRGQETQYF